A selection of T cell receptor beta chains follows, all from one sample in a study of long-term antiretroviral therapy in people with HIV. Data came from immunoSEQ multiplex PCR; TCRdb stores just in-frame clones and leaves some out. The sample lists roughly 12,000 clones; approximately 82% were seen once. The starting material was unsorted PBMCs, obtained 1.2 years after starting antiretroviral therapy. These receptors all stem from a man between 40 and 49 years old with HIV. Each CDR3 is given with its conserved first and last residue. The D gene is left open where the match is weak. A row's size may be missing; if present it is once, few, many or a size class.

v_call	d_call	j_call	clone_size	cdr3_nt	cdr3_aa
TRBV19	TRBD1	TRBJ2-7	once	TGTGCCAGTAGTATGGGACAGGAGCAGTACTTC	CASSMGQEQYF
TRBV6-1	-	TRBJ1-4	-	TGTGCCAGCAGTGGGAAACAGCATAATGAAAAACTGTTTTTT	CASSGKQHNEKLFF
TRBV12-5	-	TRBJ2-1	-	TGTGCTAGTGGTTTGTTTGTTGGAGGGAATGAGCAGTTCTTC	CASGLFVGGNEQFF
TRBV7-3	TRBD2	TRBJ2-1	-	TGTGCCAGCAGCTTAAGCGGGGGGGCGCAGAATGAGCAGTTCTTC	CASSLSGGAQNEQFF
TRBV30	-	TRBJ1-2	-	TGTGCCTGGAGTGTAACAGGACTGAACTATGGCTACACCTTC	CAWSVTGLNYGYTF
TRBV10-3	TRBD1	TRBJ1-6	-	TGTGCCACCTCCACAGGGGGCGGCGGTTCACCCCTCCACTTT	CATSTGGGGSPLHF
TRBV10-3	TRBD2	TRBJ2-7	-	TGTGCCATCATTTCTTCTAGCGGGACCCCCCGGCAGTACTTC	CAIISSSGTPRQYF
TRBV10-2	TRBD2	TRBJ2-3	-	TGCGCCAGCACTCAAGTGACTAGCGGGGGGACGCAGTATTTT	CASTQVTSGGTQYF
TRBV6-4	-	TRBJ1-6	-	TGTGCCAGCAGGGGGCTGGAGGGTTCACCCCTCCACTTT	CASRGLEGSPLHF
TRBV16	TRBD1	TRBJ1-5	-	TGTGCCAGCAGCCCCTCGGACAGGGGGCCGGGTCAGCCCCAGCATTTT	CASSPSDRGPGQPQHF
TRBV29-1	TRBD1	TRBJ2-7	-	TGCAGCGTGAGGACAGGGGACTCCTACGAGCAGTACTTC	CSVRTGDSYEQYF
TRBV5-6	-	TRBJ2-2	-	TGTGCCAGCAGCTTGGCGGTTTGGCCGTTCGGGGAGCTGTTTTTT	CASSLAVWPFGELFF
TRBV19	-	TRBJ1-1	-	TGTGCCAGTAGTATAGCTGTCGGGGCTTTCTTT	CASSIAVGAFF
TRBV5-1	-	TRBJ2-3	-	TGCGCCAGCAGCCCCGGGACTTCAGGCACAGATACGCAGTATTTT	CASSPGTSGTDTQYF
TRBV4-1	-	TRBJ2-2	-	TGCGCCAGCAGCGTAGCGCGAGCACTCCAGGGCGGGGAGCTGTTTTTT	CASSVARALQGGELFF
TRBV5-1	TRBD2	TRBJ2-3	once	TGCGCCAGCAGACCGGGACTAGCCACAGATACGCAGTATTTT	CASRPGLATDTQYF
TRBV28	TRBD2	TRBJ2-7	-	TGTGCCAGCAGTTCACTAGCGGGGGGTGCCTACGAGCAGTACTTC	CASSSLAGGAYEQYF
TRBV7-2	TRBD1	TRBJ2-3	-	TGTGCCAGCAGCCCGAGACCCATCTGGGGACAGGGGAGGACAGATACGCAGTATTTT	CASSPRPIWGQGRTDTQYF
TRBV6-1	TRBD1	TRBJ2-2	-	TGTGCCAGCAGGGGACAGGGGGCCTTCGGGGAGCTGTTTTTT	CASRGQGAFGELFF
TRBV5-4	TRBD1	TRBJ1-6	-	TGTGCCAGCAGCCGACAGGGCTCAAATAATTCACCCCTCCACTTT	CASSRQGSNNSPLHF
TRBV5-8	-	TRBJ2-3	-	TGTGCCAGCAGCTTGGCCCTTTCTAGCACAGATACGCAGTATTTT	CASSLALSSTDTQYF
TRBV19	-	TRBJ2-2	-	TGTGCCAGTAGTATTTTGGTAGGGGGCACCGGGGAGCTGTTTTTT	CASSILVGGTGELFF
TRBV5-1	-	TRBJ1-1	once	TGCGCCAGCAGCTTGGAACCGGGACGGGGCACTGAAGCTTTCTTT	CASSLEPGRGTEAFF
TRBV5-4	TRBD2	TRBJ2-1	-	TGTGCCAGCAGCCCTAGTGGGGGGAGGGATGAGCAGTTCTTC	CASSPSGGRDEQFF
TRBV7-9	TRBD1	TRBJ1-1	-	TGTGCCAGCAGCTTAACAGGGGCCACTTCTGGGACTGAAGCTTTCTTT	CASSLTGATSGTEAFF
TRBV28	TRBD2	TRBJ2-3	-	TGTGCCAGCAGGACTAGCGGGGGTACAGATACGCAGTATTTT	CASRTSGGTDTQYF
TRBV2	TRBD2	TRBJ2-1	few	TGTGCCAGCAGTGACCTGGGACTAGACAATGAGCAGTTCTTC	CASSDLGLDNEQFF
TRBV7-8	TRBD1	TRBJ1-5	-	TGTGCCAGCAGCTTCGACAGGGTTATAACGGGGGGGGGCGGATATAGCAATCAGCCCCAGCATTTT	CASSFDRVITGGGGYSNQPQHF
TRBV18	-	TRBJ2-3	once	TGTGCCAGCTCACCAAAGGAGGGGCGCCTAGATACGCAGTATTTT	CASSPKEGRLDTQYF
TRBV19	-	TRBJ1-5	-	TGTGCCAGTAGTCCAGGGTTCGGCAATCAGCCCCAGCATTTT	CASSPGFGNQPQHF
TRBV7-6	TRBD2	TRBJ2-1	-	TGTGCCAGCAGCGTAACTAGCGGGGAGGGCGATGAGCAGTTCTTC	CASSVTSGEGDEQFF
TRBV27	-	TRBJ1-2	-	TGTGCCAGCAGTTTCTCAGGGTCGGCTGGCTACACCTTC	CASSFSGSAGYTF
TRBV29-1	-	TRBJ2-7	once	TGCAGCGCAAAGACAGCGTCCTACGAGCAGTACTTC	CSAKTASYEQYF
TRBV18	TRBD1	TRBJ2-3	-	TGTGCCAGCTCAACGGGACAGCCATCTAGCACAGATACGCAGTATTTT	CASSTGQPSSTDTQYF
TRBV5-4	TRBD1	TRBJ1-1	-	TGTGCCAGCAGCTTAAAGACAGGGAAGGACACTGAAGCTTTCTTT	CASSLKTGKDTEAFF
TRBV5-6	-	TRBJ2-2	-	TGTGCCAGCAGCCGTGATCTAGCGACCGGGGAGCTGTTTTTT	CASSRDLATGELFF
TRBV5-1	-	TRBJ2-7	-	TGCGCCAGCAGCTTGGACAACTCCTACGAGCAGTACTTC	CASSLDNSYEQYF
TRBV29-1	-	TRBJ2-3	-	TGCAGCGTTCTTCAGGCAGATACGCAGTATTTT	CSVLQADTQYF
TRBV18	-	TRBJ1-6	few	TGTGCCAGCTCACCTAGGGGTCGTGGGTCACCCCTCCACTTT	CASSPRGRGSPLHF
TRBV5-5	TRBD1	TRBJ1-2	once	TGTGCCAGCACCAGGGACAGGGGTACTAACTATGGCTACACCTTC	CASTRDRGTNYGYTF
TRBV7-8	-	TRBJ1-3	-	TGTGCCAGCAGCCGGGCCTACTCTGGAAACACCATATATTTT	CASSRAYSGNTIYF
TRBV7-2	TRBD1	TRBJ1-1	-	TGTGCCAGCAGCCCCCGACAGGGGGTTTCGGACACTGAAGCTTTCTTT	CASSPRQGVSDTEAFF
TRBV5-1	TRBD1	TRBJ1-1	-	TGCGCCAGCAGCTTGCTCGGACAGGGGGGCACTGAAGCTTTCTTT	CASSLLGQGGTEAFF
TRBV11-2	-	TRBJ1-2	-	TGTGCCAGCAGCTTAGATTTGCCGGGGGGGAATGGCTACACCTTC	CASSLDLPGGNGYTF
TRBV7-9	-	TRBJ1-1	-	TGTGCCAGCAGCTTCCAGGGGACTGAAGCTTTCTTT	CASSFQGTEAFF
TRBV5-1	-	TRBJ2-1	-	TGCGCCAGCAGCTACCGGACTGACAATGAGCAGTTCTTC	CASSYRTDNEQFF
TRBV19	-	TRBJ1-2	-	TGTGCCAGTAGTATTTACAGGGCCGGGTATGGCTACACCTTC	CASSIYRAGYGYTF
TRBV28	TRBD2	TRBJ2-7	-	TGTGCCAGCAGTTCCTCCTCCGCGGGGGGGTGGGCGCAGTACTTC	CASSSSSAGGWAQYF
TRBV5-6	-	TRBJ2-2	-	TGTGCCAGCAGCCCCGAGACAAACACCGGGGAGCTGTTTTTT	CASSPETNTGELFF
TRBV11-2	-	TRBJ2-3	-	TGTGCCAGCAGCTTAGGCACAGATACGCAGTATTTT	CASSLGTDTQYF
TRBV5-1	-	TRBJ2-7	-	TGCGCCAGCAGCTTGGGCCCCGGGAACCCCTACGAGCAGTACTTC	CASSLGPGNPYEQYF
TRBV4-3	-	TRBJ2-3	-	TGCGCCAGCAGCCAAGATCGGTCGGGAGATACGCAGTATTTT	CASSQDRSGDTQYF
TRBV6-1	-	TRBJ1-5	-	TGTGCCAGCAGTGGGCAGGTTGGACAGCCCCAGCATTTT	CASSGQVGQPQHF